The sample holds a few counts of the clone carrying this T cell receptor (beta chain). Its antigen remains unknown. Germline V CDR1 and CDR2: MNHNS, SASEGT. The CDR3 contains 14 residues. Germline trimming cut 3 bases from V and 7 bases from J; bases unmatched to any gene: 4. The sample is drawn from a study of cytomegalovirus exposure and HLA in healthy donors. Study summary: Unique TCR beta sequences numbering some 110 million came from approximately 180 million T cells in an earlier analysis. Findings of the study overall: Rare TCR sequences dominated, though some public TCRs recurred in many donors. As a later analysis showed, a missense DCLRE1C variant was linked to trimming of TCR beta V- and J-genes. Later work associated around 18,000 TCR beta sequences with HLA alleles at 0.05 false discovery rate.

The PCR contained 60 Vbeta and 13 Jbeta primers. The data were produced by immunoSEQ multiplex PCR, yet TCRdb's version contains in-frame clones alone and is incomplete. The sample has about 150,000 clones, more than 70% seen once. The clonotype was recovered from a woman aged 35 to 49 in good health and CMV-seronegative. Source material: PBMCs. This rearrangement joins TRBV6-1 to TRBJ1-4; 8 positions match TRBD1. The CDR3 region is CASSEIGTGEKLFF. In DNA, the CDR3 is TGTGCCAGCAGTGAGATCGGGACAGGTGAAAAACTGTTTTTT.